This T cell receptor (beta chain) is from a study of tumor T cells in aggressive B-cell lymphoma (TCRdb year 2017). Libraries were prepared through the immunoSEQ multiplex PCR assay. TCRdb took over this immuneACCESS table, retaining in-frame rearrangements with V and J assigned. Such tables are incomplete; in checked studies, under half of the missing clones stem from an unresolved V gene, and the remainder is unexplained. The sample profile shows around 6,100 clones; approximately 88% of them were found once. The ten largest clonotypes hold around 3.2% of the sample. As concerns this clone: Its antigen target is currently unknown. It has no much larger one-base neighbor in the sample; base qualities were not kept.

The germline V gene (reference sequence) gives CDR1 as LNHDA and CDR2 as SQIVND. Germline trimming amounts to 3 bases on V and 4 bases on J, with 11 as the count of junction bases outside the gene matches. The CDR3, from cysteine to phenylalanine, totals 16 residues. Here the CDR3 DNA is all that survives: 48 bases in frame from base 1. The sequence derives from an adult with diffuse large B cell lymphoma. Some clones in this sample may be carry-over from other donors' samples. Rearrangement joined TRBV19 to TRBJ2-5; 7 of the junction bases match TRBD1. Sequences were obtained from tumor tissue. The sequence in DNA is TGTGCCAGTAGTATGGGGCTACAGGGGTATGGAGAGACCCAGTACTTC. Protein translation: CASSMGLQGYGETQYF.